Described below is a single T cell receptor (beta chain) sequence and its context. These data originate in a study of blood T cell repertoires in COVID-19. Overall study context: T cells, B-cell-depleted T cells, or PBMCs provided the cDNA or gDNA that served as material.

The method was immunoSEQ multiplex PCR; TCRdb's version includes in-frame clones alone and lacks a portion of them. The table records fewer than 200,000 clones, roughly four fifths of them present only once. Germline CDR1 is SGHTA and CDR2 is FQGNSA. V lost 2 bases to trimming and J lost 5 bases; unmatched junction nucleotides: 3. The CDR3 loop spans 16 amino acids. Self-reported history from a screening survey and questionnaire set each donor's cohort. Among Cohort 3 donors, those recovered had two negative PCRs, clearance, or symptom resolution. The chain joins TRBV7-2 to TRBJ2-2, with 12 bases identical to TRBD2. Sequenced sample: PBMCs or T cells enriched from blood (not recorded which). The source of this sequence is a man in his fifties who had recovered from COVID-19. The CDR3 reads CASSLWLAGGTGELFF. The CDR3 nucleotides read TGTGCCAGCAGCTTATGGCTAGCGGGGGGGACCGGGGAGCTGTTTTTT. Using reference TRBV7-2 and TRBJ2-2 for the parts outside the CDR3, the full variable domain is GAGVSQSPSNKVTEKGKDVELRCDPISGHTALYWYRQSLGQGLEFLIYFQGNSAPDKSGLPSDRFSAERTGGSVSTLTIQRTQQEDSAVYLCASSLWLAGGTGELFFGEGSRLTVL.